This TCR beta chain derives from a study of OX40 agonist ivuxolimab in advanced cancers. Study details: With ivuxolimab, an agonistic anti-OX40 (CD134) antibody, patients were treated. Every patient in dose escalation had hepatocellular carcinoma, melanoma, renal cell or head and neck cancer.

Germline values: CDR1 SGHVS, CDR2 FQNEAQ. CDR3 size: 18 residues. V was shortened by 0 bases and J by 2 bases, with 20 bases between the two germline ends. Overall study results and limits: The study observed clonal expansion of CD4+ and CD8+ blood T cells by week 6 at 0.1 to 3.0 mg/kg.

TCRdb's copy holds only in-frame clones and misses some; the assay was immunoSEQ multiplex PCR. The sample has about 64,000 clones; 75% to 90% are singletons. This clone was detected only a few times. Its cognate antigen is unknown. V and J are TRBV7-8 and TRBJ2-7, with D tentatively TRBD2 (5 bases). The sequenced sample was CD4+ or CD8+ T cells sorted from blood, obtained in a trial of the OX40 agonist ivuxolimab. The receptor was isolated from an adult with an advanced solid tumor such as melanoma, head and neck, liver or kidney cancer. The CDR3: CASSLAGSLGGFPYEQYF. The CDR3 bases are TGTGCCAGCAGCTTAGCCGGGTCACTAGGTGGCTTTCCCTACGAGCAGTACTTC.